This T cell receptor (beta chain) was documented in a study of T cells expressing NK-cell markers. Findings and caveats of the study: Expanded clones of NKG2C+ T cells had an unclear HCMV specificity.

Comments on this clonotype: Its specificity is not known.

The CDR3 runs to 14 residues. CDR1 is SGHRS and CDR2 is YFSETQ in the germline V gene. TCRdb re-called the 5' RACE reads and gives one entry per CDR3 protein, without DNA. The repertoire table contains roughly 170,000 distinct CDR3 sequences. The sample consisted of blood T cells: a sorted CD56 or NKG2C T cell subset, CD4+ or CD8+ T cells, or bulk PBMC T cells (not recorded which). The source is a woman between 18 and 75 years old in good health. V usage is TRBV5-1 and J usage is TRBJ2-7; with no DNA, the TCRdb D assignment of TRBD2 cannot be verified. The chain's CDR3 is CASSSRPGTDEQYF.